This T cell receptor beta chain was recovered during a study of T cells expressing NK-cell markers. The TCR beta cDNA came from 5'RACE template switching with UMIs. TCRdb re-called the 5' RACE reads and shows each CDR3 protein once, DNA omitted. The table lists about 120,000 distinct CDR3 sequences. Of note for this clonotype: Its antigen is not known.

Study-level findings and limits: The share of CD8+ T cells held by dominant NKG2C+ clonotypes was about 1.0-7.5% in six donors. Also leading the CD3+CD56-NKG2C+ fraction in a handful of donors were these clonotypes. There remained a lack of clarity about HCMV specificity of expanded NKG2C+ T cell clones.

The CDR3 has 13 residues. The clonotype comes from a woman aged 18 to 75 in good health. This sequence joins TRBV12-3 or TRBV12-4 and TRBJ2-3; the D call from TCRdb, TRBD2, cannot be confirmed without DNA. The sequencing sample was made of blood T cells: a sorted CD56 or NKG2C T cell subset, CD4+ or CD8+ T cells, or bulk PBMC T cells (not recorded which). This CDR3 is CASRRYAGDTQYF.